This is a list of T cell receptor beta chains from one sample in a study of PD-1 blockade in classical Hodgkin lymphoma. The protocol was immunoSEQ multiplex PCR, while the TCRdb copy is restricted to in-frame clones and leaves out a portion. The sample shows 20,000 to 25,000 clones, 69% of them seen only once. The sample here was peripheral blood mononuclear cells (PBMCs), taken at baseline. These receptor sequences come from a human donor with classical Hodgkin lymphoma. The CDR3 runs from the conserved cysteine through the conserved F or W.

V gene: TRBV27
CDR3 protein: CASSLPTLAGLAGGPSYNEQFF

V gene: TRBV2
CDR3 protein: CASYRDRPSSYNSPLHF

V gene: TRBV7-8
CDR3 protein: CASSLRGQEYTGELFF

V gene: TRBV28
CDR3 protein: CASSLPWTDTQYF

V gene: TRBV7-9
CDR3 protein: CASSLEVNEQYF

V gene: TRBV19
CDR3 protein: CASSIETGMNSPLHF

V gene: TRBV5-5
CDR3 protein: CASSLVADMNTEAFF

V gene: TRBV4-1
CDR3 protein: CASSQVGQFQPQHF

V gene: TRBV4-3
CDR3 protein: CASSQEGTGENEKLFF

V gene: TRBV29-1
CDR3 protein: CSVVVHPDTQYF

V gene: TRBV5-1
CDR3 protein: CASSPGRVLVTGANVLTF

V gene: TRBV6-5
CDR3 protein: CASRTGGGGELFF

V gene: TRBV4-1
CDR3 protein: CASSQVGTGGEKLFF

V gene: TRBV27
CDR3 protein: CASTLGTGYSPLHF

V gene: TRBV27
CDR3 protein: CASSLKGRGSYEQYF

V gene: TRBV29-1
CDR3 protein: CSVVGYNEQFF

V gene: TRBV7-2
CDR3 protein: CASSDRTSGAAYEQYF

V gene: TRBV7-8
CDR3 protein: CASSRTGDRGDTQYF

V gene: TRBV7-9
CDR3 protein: CASSSNLGQPQHF

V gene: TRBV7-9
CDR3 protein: CASSSSTGQIYEQYF

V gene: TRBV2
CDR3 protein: CASLRDTVNTEAFF

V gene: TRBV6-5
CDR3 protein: CASSYTGSNSPLHF

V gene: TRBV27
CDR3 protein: CASSLTSGGSNEQFF

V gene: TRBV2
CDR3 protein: CASSVPEEHYEQYF

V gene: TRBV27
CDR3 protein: CASSLTWGAQNGYTF

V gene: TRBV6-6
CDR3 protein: CASSSGNNEQFF

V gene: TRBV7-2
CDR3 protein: CASSYRGNQPQHF

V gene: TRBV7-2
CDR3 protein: CASSLVSWDSELFF

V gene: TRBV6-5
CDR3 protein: CASSLSGQGPRALHF

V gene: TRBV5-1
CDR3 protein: CASSLTGSGRQYF

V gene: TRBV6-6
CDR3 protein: CASSYTAGQETQYF

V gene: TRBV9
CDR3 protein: CASSPAGDHQETQYF

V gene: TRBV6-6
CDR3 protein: CASSLLAQQPQHF

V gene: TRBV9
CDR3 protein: CASSVPGAEQFF

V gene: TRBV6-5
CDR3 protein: CASSYSPGRETQYF